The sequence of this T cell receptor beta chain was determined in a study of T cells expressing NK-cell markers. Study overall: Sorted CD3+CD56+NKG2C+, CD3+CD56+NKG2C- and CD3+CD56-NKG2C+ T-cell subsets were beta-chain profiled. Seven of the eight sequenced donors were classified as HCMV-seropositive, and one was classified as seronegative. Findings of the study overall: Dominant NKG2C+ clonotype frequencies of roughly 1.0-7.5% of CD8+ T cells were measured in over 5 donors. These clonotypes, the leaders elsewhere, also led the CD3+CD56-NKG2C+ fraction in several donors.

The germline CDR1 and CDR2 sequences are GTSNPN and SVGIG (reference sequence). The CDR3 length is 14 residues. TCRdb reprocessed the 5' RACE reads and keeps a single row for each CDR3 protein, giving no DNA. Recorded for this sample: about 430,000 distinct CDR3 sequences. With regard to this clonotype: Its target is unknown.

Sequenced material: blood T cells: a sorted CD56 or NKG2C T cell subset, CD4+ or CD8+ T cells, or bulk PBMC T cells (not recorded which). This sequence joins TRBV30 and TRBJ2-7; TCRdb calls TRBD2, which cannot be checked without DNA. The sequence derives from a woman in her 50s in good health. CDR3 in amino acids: CAWELSGRTYEQYF.